This TCR beta chain originates from a study of cytomegalovirus exposure and HLA in healthy donors. At the level of the study: Earlier work reported 100 million to 130 million unique TCR beta sequences from about 190 million T cells.

The V segment lost 1 base and the J segment 5 bases; nucleotides outside the gene matches: 14. This CDR3 region has 18 residues. CDR1 is MGHRA, CDR2 YSYEKL, per germline. With 60 Vbeta and 13 Jbeta primers, the PCR was carried out. The method was immunoSEQ multiplex PCR; TCRdb's version includes in-frame clones alone and lacks a portion of them. The sample shows around 160,000 clones, 70% of them seen only once. Of note for this clone: Its specificity is unknown.

Study-wide findings and caveats: Later analysis showed TCR association rates varying by HLA locus, highest for DRB1 and lowest for HLA-C. Earlier findings revealed that most TCR beta V segments proved productive either about 87% or about 30% of the time.

This clonotype was obtained from a man younger than 35 in good health and CMV-seropositive. The sample comprised PBMCs. The chain carries TRBV4-1 and TRBJ2-5; 9 bases line up with TRBD1. CDR3 in amino acids: CASSQVAGRGTGRETQYF. DNA for the CDR3: TGCGCCAGCAGCCAAGTGGCGGGACGCGGGACAGGGCGCGAGACCCAGTACTTC.